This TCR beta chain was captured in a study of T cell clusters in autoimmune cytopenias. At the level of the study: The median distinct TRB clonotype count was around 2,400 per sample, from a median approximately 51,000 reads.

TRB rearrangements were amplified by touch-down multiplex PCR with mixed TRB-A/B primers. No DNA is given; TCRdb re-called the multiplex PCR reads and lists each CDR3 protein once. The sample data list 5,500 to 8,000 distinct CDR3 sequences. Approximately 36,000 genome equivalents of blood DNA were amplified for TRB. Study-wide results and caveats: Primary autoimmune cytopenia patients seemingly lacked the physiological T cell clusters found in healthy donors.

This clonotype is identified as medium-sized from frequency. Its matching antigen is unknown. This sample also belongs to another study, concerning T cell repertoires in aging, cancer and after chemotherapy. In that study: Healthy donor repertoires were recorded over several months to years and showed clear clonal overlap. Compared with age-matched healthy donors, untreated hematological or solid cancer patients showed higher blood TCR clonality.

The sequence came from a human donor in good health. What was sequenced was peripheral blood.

CDR3 in amino acids: CASSPGEGQGTGANVLTF. The V and J genes are TRBV18 and TRBJ2-6; TCRdb designates TRBD1, a call that cannot be tested without DNA. The germline V gene encodes CDR1 KGHSH and CDR2 LQKENI. CDR3 size: 18 residues.